This T cell receptor (beta chain) originates from a study of blood T cell repertoires in COVID-19. Study information: Acute and convalescent COVID-19 samples came from the United States, Italy and Spain. The cDNA or gDNA used as material had been derived from T cells, B-cell-depleted T cells, or PBMCs.

The authors' processing: Using reference gene primer amplification, nucleated cell counts were estimated. Produced via immunoSEQ multiplex PCR; TCRdb's table is partial and in-frame only. From that table come the V and J calls and clone size; the DNA was used to work out D and trimming. The sample contains fewer than 600,000 clones, 75% to 90% of which appear only once. Seattle cases were enrolled at active infection and followed longitudinally. The receptor was isolated from a man younger than 30 with COVID-19, enrolled during active disease. Specimen: peripheral blood.

The CDR3 here is CATSRGLAQLAKNIQYF. In DNA form, the CDR3 reads TGTGCCACCAGCAGGGGACTAGCGCAACTAGCCAAAAACATTCAGTACTTC. This chain links TRBV15 with TRBJ2-4, with 10 bases fitting TRBD2. Per germline, CDR1 LNHNV and CDR2 YYDKDF (reference sequence). V lost 3 bases and J lost 0; bases outside the gene matches: 5. The CDR3 covers 17 residues.